This T cell receptor (beta chain) came from a study of T cell responses to AZD1222 COVID-19 vaccine. Study context: Second-dose intervals of approximately 4 or approximately 12 weeks were pooled. Whole-study findings and limits: Only a handful of AZD1222 recipients, five to seven in all, had baseline seropositivity. Spike-wide vaccine-associated CD4 TCRs dominated at 160-218 and 743-854. Nearly half of unique spike-specific TCRs reportedly avoided B.1.351 and B.1.1.7 mutated regions.

The CDR3 extends over 16 amino acids. Germline V gives CDR1 KGHDR, CDR2 SFDVKD. In the case of this clone: Its target is not known. The junction does not match germline at one end; this may be a read error. In the same sample, other DNA sequences code for this CDR3.

Some clones are missing from TCRdb's copy, which holds only in-frame ones; the method was immunoSEQ multiplex PCR. The data show 100,000 to 120,000 clones, with over 75% seen just once and about 4.5% held by the top ten. V and J are TRBV24-1 and TRBJ2-3; D is unclear. The sample was peripheral blood, taken on day 0 of AZD1222 vaccination. This clonotype originated in an adult in good health. For the CDR3, the DNA is TGTGCCACCAGTGGTTTGGGTGGAAGTAGCACAGATACGCAGTATTTT. Amino acids: CATSGLGGSSTDTQYF.